This T cell receptor beta chain derives from a study of beta chain features in type 1 diabetes. Overall study: All samples combined gave 107,917,701 sorted cells for examination. Study-level findings and limits: In every one of the four CD4+ subsets, TCRB CDR3s were moderately but significantly shorter in Type 1 diabetes patients.

This clone was recorded a few times. Its antigen is still unknown. Sorting that relied on CD45RO/CCR7/CD25/CD127/CD95/CD27 yielded CD4+ naive, central memory, regulatory and stem cell-like memory cells. Every sorted population was more than 95% pure. Trimming left V 7 bases short and J 0 bases short, with 9 bases between. The germline CDR1 and CDR2 sequences are MNHNS and SASEGT. There are 13 residues in the CDR3. Since all of the isolated RNA was reverse transcribed, expressed TCRB transcripts were what got sequenced. The data were produced by immunoSEQ multiplex PCR, yet TCRdb's version contains in-frame clones alone and is incomplete. This sample has hundreds of thousands of clones, with roughly 13% found just once.

The sequenced material came from naive CD4+ T cells from blood. The sequence derives from a man younger than 35 with type 1 diabetes. The rearrangement uses TRBV6-1 and TRBJ1-1; D is unclear. The CDR3 loop reads CASNRNMNTEAFF. In DNA form, the CDR3 reads TGTGCCAGCAACAGAAACATGAACACTGAAGCTTTCTTT.